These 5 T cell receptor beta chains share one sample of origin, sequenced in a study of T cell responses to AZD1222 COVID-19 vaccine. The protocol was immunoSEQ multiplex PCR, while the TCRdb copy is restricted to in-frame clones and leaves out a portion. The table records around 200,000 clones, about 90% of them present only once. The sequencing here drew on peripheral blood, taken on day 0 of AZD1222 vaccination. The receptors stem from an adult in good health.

DNA of the CDR3: TGTGCCAGCAGCTTAGTACAGGGAAGGGATGCCGGGGAGCTGTTTTTT. This gives the protein CASSLVQGRDAGELFF. The gene calls are TRBV7-8 and TRBJ2-2; possible D gene TRBD1, 6 bases. This CDR3 comprises 16 residues. Trimming removed 1 base at V and 6 bases at J, with 15 bases between. The germline gives CDR1 SGHVS, CDR2 FQNEAQ.

The CDR3 spells CASSPEGRLPYEQYF. CDR3 sequence (DNA): TGCGCCAGCAGCCCGGAGGGCAGGTTACCCTACGAGCAGTACTTC. The genes are TRBV5-1 and TRBJ2-7, with D possibly being TRBD2 (6 bases). Germline V gives CDR1 SGHRS, CDR2 YFSETQ. The CDR3 is 15 amino acids. Trimming took off 4 bases at V and 2 bases at J, with 16 bases between the two ends. Together with reference TRBV5-1 and TRBJ2-7, the CDR3 gives the full variable domain: KAGVTQTPRYLIKTRGQQVTLSCSPISGHRSVSWYQQTPGQGLQFLFEYFSETQRNKGNFPGRFSGRQFSNSRSEMNVSTLELGDSALYLCASSPEGRLPYEQYFGPGTRLTVT.

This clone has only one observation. The CDR3 region has the DNA TGTGCCAGCATCCTAGGACAGAGCCAAGGTTCACCCCTCCACTTT. Its protein product is CASILGQSQGSPLHF. The chain uses TRBV2 and TRBJ1-6, with a possible D match to TRBD1 (6 bases). Germline-derived CDR1 and CDR2 are SNHLY and FYNNEI. CDR3 size: 15 residues. Trimming pared 7 bases from V and 9 bases from J, leaving 19 bases between.

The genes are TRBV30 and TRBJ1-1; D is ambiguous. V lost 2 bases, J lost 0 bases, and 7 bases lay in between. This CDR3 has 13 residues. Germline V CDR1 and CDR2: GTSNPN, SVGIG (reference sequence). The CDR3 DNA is TGTGCCTGGAGTTCGGGCATGAACACTGAAGCTTTCTTT. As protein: CAWSSGMNTEAFF.

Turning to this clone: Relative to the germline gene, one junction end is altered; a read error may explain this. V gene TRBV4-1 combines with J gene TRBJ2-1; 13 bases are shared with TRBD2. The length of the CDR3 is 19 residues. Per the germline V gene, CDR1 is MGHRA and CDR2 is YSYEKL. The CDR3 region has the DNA TGCGCCAGCAACCAAGTACCGGGACTAGCGGGAACCTCGGGTAATGAGCAGTTCTTC. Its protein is CASNQVPGLAGTSGNEQFF.